This TCR beta chain was retrieved from a study of T cells in tuberculosis. The study, taken as a whole, reports: Active tuberculosis patients had shorter CDR3-alpha; the beta difference was nonsignificant.

TCRdb keeps only in-frame clones here, not all; method: immunoSEQ multiplex PCR. The sample records some 10,000 clones, around 94% being singletons. Points on this clone: Its target is not known.

The receptor comes from an adult with tuberculosis. Sequences were obtained from PBMCs.

Here the CDR3 DNA reads TGTGCCAGCTCACCAGGGGCGCGAGAAGAGACCCAGTACTTC. Translated, it gives CASSPGAREETQYF. The rearrangement joins TRBV18 to TRBJ2-5; weak D call: TRBD1 (5 bases). Trimming pared 2 bases from V and 3 bases from J, leaving 10 bases between. Germline CDR1 reads KGHSH; CDR2 reads LQKENI. There are 14 residues in the CDR3.